A single sample gave rise to the 26 T cell receptor beta chains below, sequenced in a study of early stage breast cancer tumors. The method was immunoSEQ multiplex PCR; TCRdb's version includes in-frame clones alone and lacks a portion of them. The sample lists about 48,000 clones, roughly four fifths seen once, with 1.3% to 1.5% in the top ten. The specimen was blood. These receptor sequences come from a person in their fifties with breast cancer.

This chain links TRBV29-1 with TRBJ2-5; 8 positions agree with TRBD1. Unmatched junction bases numbered 9, after V lost 7 bases and J lost 5 bases. CDR1 is SQVTM, CDR2 ANQGSEA, per germline. The CDR3 spans 13 residues. Here the CDR3 reads CSASRGLAETQYF. In nucleotides, the CDR3 is TGCAGCGCTTCCAGGGGGCTGGCGGAGACCCAGTACTTC.

This clone qualifies as medium-sized. This sample also contains other DNA sequences that code for the same CDR3. The chain couples TRBV4-3 to TRBJ1-6; D not certain. Germline lookup yields CDR1 LGHNA and CDR2 YSLEER. The CDR3 runs to 13 residues. Trimming removed 1 base at V and 8 bases at J, with 6 bases between. The CDR3 nucleotides are TGCGCCAGCAGCCAAGTTGAAGATTCACCCCTCCACTTT. Its translation: CASSQVEDSPLHF.

There are a few counts of this clone. J is TRBJ1-2 and V is TRBV7-9, with D possibly being TRBD1 (5 bases). This CDR3 has 14 amino acids. Trimming left V 4 bases short and J 8 bases short, with 17 bases between. Per germline, CDR1 SEHNR and CDR2 FQNEAQ (reference sequence). The CDR3 is CASSSTGTDSGYTF. In DNA form, the CDR3 reads TGTGCCAGCAGCTCAACCGGGACGGATTCCGGCTACACCTTC.

The chain recombines TRBV6-5 with TRBJ2-7, with TRBD2 identical over 9 bases. Germline values: CDR1 MNHEY, CDR2 SVGAGI. This CDR3 region has 12 residues. The V and J ends lost 6 bases and 7 bases, in that order; junction bases with no gene match: 4. CDR3 loop: CASSRLAEEQYF. The CDR3 DNA follows: TGTGCCAGCAGCCGACTAGCGGAAGAGCAGTACTTC.

The chain is built from TRBV5-1 and TRBJ2-7; D possibly matches TRBD1 or TRBD2 (5 bases each). Trimming left V 4 bases short and J 0 bases short, with 14 bases between. The CDR3 covers 15 residues. Germline V gives CDR1 SGHRS, CDR2 YFSETQ. The CDR3 region is CASSPAGTVSYEQYF. The CDR3 DNA sequence: TGCGCCAGCAGCCCCGCCGGGACGGTCTCCTACGAGCAGTACTTC.

The chain employs TRBV6-5 and TRBJ2-7; D call uncertain. The CDR3 runs to 14 residues. Per the germline V gene, CDR1 is MNHEY and CDR2 is SVGAGI. V was shortened by 5 bases and J by 4 bases, with 15 bases between the two germline ends. The CDR3 protein is CASSPRGTEYEQYF. CDR3 bases: TGTGCCAGCAGTCCCCGTGGCACAGAATACGAGCAGTACTTC.

The chain couples TRBV7-9 to TRBJ2-3; D call uncertain. Looked up from germline, CDR1 is SEHNR and CDR2 is FQNEAQ (reference sequence). This CDR3 is built from 15 residues. V lost 10 bases and J lost 0, with 17 bases in between. The CDR3 DNA reads as TGTGCCACCTCCTCGAGAGCAACTAGCACAGATACGCAGTATTTT. It encodes CATSSRATSTDTQYF.

The chain has TRBV5-1 and TRBJ2-2; 9 bases map to TRBD2. V gave up 1 base and J gave up 0 bases; unmatched junction bases: 10. Germline loops: CDR1 SGHRS, CDR2 YFSETQ. The CDR3 is made up of 19 amino acids. Here the CDR3 DNA reads TGCGCCAGCAGCTTGTTCTTCTGGACTAGCGATTCGAACACCGGGGAGCTGTTTTTT. Translation: CASSLFFWTSDSNTGELFF.

J is TRBJ1-2 and V is TRBV7-9, with D maybe TRBD1 (5 bases). Germline CDR1 and CDR2: SEHNR and FQNEAQ (reference sequence). Trimming cost V 1 base and J 4 bases, with 16 bases left between them. This CDR3 region has 16 residues. This CDR3 is CASSLEGSGESYGYTF. The DNA of the CDR3 is TGTGCCAGCAGCTTAGAGGGTTCGGGGGAATCCTATGGCTACACCTTC.

This sequence joins TRBV18 and TRBJ1-1; D is unresolved. The CDR3 has 13 amino acids. V lost 3 bases and J 5 bases, leaving 10 bases between the germline ends. Germline-derived CDR1 and CDR2 are KGHSH and LQKENI. CDR3 bases: TGTGCCAGCTCACCCGGAGAAAATACTGAAGCTTTCTTT. This gives the protein CASSPGENTEAFF.

The V call is TRBV18, the J call TRBJ1-5; D not resolved. This CDR3 spans 15 amino acids. The V and J ends lost 2 bases and 6 bases respectively, with 14 bases between them. Per the germline V gene, CDR1 is KGHSH and CDR2 is LQKENI. The CDR3 nucleotides read TGTGCCAGCTCACCAATGACTACGGTTGGTCAGCCCCAGCATTTT. It specifies CASSPMTTVGQPQHF.

The chain is built from TRBV7-8 and TRBJ1-5; D unresolved. CDR3 size: 13 residues. The germline gives CDR1 SGHVS, CDR2 FQNEAQ. V was trimmed by 2 bases and J by 4 bases, leaving 6 bases between them. DNA of the CDR3: TGTGCCAGCAGCTTAAGTTGGAATCAGCCCCAGCATTTT. Translated, it gives CASSLSWNQPQHF. The whole variable domain, filled in from reference TRBV7-8 and TRBJ1-5, reads GAGVSQSPRYKVAKRGQDVALRCDPISGHVSLFWYQQALGQGPEFLTYFQNEAQLDKSGLPSDRFFAERPEGSVSTLKIQRTQQEDSAVYLCASSLSWNQPQHFGDGTRLSIL.

V and J are TRBV7-6 and TRBJ1-1; the D gene is possibly TRBD1 (6 bases). V was clipped by 5 bases and J by 1 base, with 8 bases between them. Germline V gene sequence: CDR1 SGHVS, CDR2 FNYEAQ. The CDR3 runs 13 residues. The CDR3, as DNA: TGTGCCAGCAGCCGACAGGAGAACACTGAAGCTTTCTTT. Translation gives CASSRQENTEAFF.

This clone was detected once. This chain joins TRBV5-6 and TRBJ1-1; D unclear. CDR1 and CDR2 (germline): SGHDT, YYEEEE. V shed 0 bases and J shed 4 bases, with 10 bases lying between them. The CDR3 contains 14 residues. This chain's CDR3 is CASSLGDVRTEAFF. CDR3 sequence (DNA): TGTGCCAGCAGCTTGGGAGACGTTCGCACTGAAGCTTTCTTT. The complete variable domain, with remaining parts taken from reference TRBV5-6 and TRBJ1-1, reads DAGVTQSPTHLIKTRGQQVTLRCSPKSGHDTVSWYQQALGQGPQFIFQYYEEEERQRGNFPDRFSGHQFPNYSSELNVNALLLGDSALYLCASSLGDVRTEAFFGQGTRLTVV.

This chain uses TRBV19 with TRBJ2-7; D is unclear. V dropped 0 bases and J dropped 0 bases, with 9 bases sitting between them. The CDR3 is 15 amino acids. CDR1 LNHDA and CDR2 SQIVND come from the germline V gene (reference sequence). This CDR3 reads CASSIDSVPSYEQYF. The CDR3 coding sequence is TGTGCCAGTAGTATAGACAGCGTCCCCTCCTACGAGCAGTACTTC. Supplemented by reference TRBV19 and TRBJ2-7, the full variable domain reads DGGITQSPKYLFRKEGQNVTLSCEQNLNHDAMYWYRQDPGQGLRLIYYSQIVNDFQKGDIAEGYSVSREKKESFPLTVTSAQKNPTAFYLCASSIDSVPSYEQYFGPGTRLTVT.

The J gene is TRBJ1-2, the V gene TRBV19; TRBD1 agrees at 9 bases. CDR3 length: 15 amino acids. Losses at the gene ends were 5 bases for V and 2 bases for J; bases not matched to a gene: 6. The germline CDR1 and CDR2 sequences are LNHDA and SQIVND (reference sequence). CDR3 amino acids: CASSDTGQGNYGYTF. CDR3 nucleotide sequence: TGTGCCAGTAGTGATACAGGACAGGGGAACTATGGCTACACCTTC.

This sequence joins TRBV19 and TRBJ2-7; the match to TRBD2 covers 8 bases. V lost 4 bases and J lost 3; bases outside the gene matches: 8. The CDR3 sequence is 15 residues long. Germline-derived CDR1 and CDR2 are LNHDA and SQIVND (reference sequence). The CDR3, as DNA: TGTGCCAGTAGTAGGAGCGGGAGTATAGACTACGAGCAGTACTTC. Translated, it gives CASSRSGSIDYEQYF.

Written as DNA, the CDR3 is TGTGCCAGCAGCCTGACGGCTAACTCTGGGGCCAACGTCCTGACTTTC. It encodes CASSLTANSGANVLTF. The V and J genes are TRBV7-9 and TRBJ2-6, with D unclear. The CDR3 is made up of 16 amino acids. CDR1 is SEHNR, CDR2 FQNEAQ, per germline (reference sequence). V was trimmed by 5 bases and J by 0 bases, leaving 11 bases between them.

The chain joins TRBV9 to TRBJ2-3, with TRBD2 matching over 10 bases. The V gene end was trimmed by 4 bases and the J gene end by 3 bases; junction bases not matched to a gene: 8. Looked up from germline, CDR1 is SGDLS and CDR2 is YYNGEE. The CDR3 is 16 amino acids. The CDR3 protein is CASSKELGLATDTQYF. The CDR3 DNA reads TGTGCCAGCAGCAAAGAATTGGGACTAGCGACAGATACGCAGTATTTT.

The chain combines TRBV6-4 with TRBJ2-2, with a weak D call TRBD1 (5 bases). Germline V gene data show CDR1 as MRHNA and CDR2 as SNTAGT. The CDR3 covers 13 residues. Trimming took off 3 bases at V and 5 bases at J, with 7 bases between the two ends. CDR3: CASSDQGTGELFF. For the CDR3, the DNA is TGTGCCAGCAGTGATCAGGGAACCGGGGAGCTGTTTTTT.

This chain joins TRBV29-1 and TRBJ2-3, with 10 bases that match TRBD2. The CDR3 length is 15 residues. J lost 0 bases, V lost 2 bases, and 2 bases had no gene match. Germline V gives CDR1 SQVTM, CDR2 ANQGSEA. The CDR3 here is CSVELAGVSTDTQYF. CDR3 nucleotides: TGCAGCGTTGAACTAGCGGGGGTAAGCACAGATACGCAGTATTTT.

This sequence joins TRBV11-2 and TRBJ1-1; D remains ambiguous. Germline CDR1 is SGHAT and CDR2 is FQNNGV. Trimming pared 4 bases from V and 6 bases from J, leaving 15 bases between. This CDR3 spans 14 amino acids. CDR3 DNA sequence: TGTGCCAGCAGCTGGGGAACAAGGTTCGCTGAAGCTTTCTTT. Its translation: CASSWGTRFAEAFF.

V usage is TRBV10-3 and J usage is TRBJ2-2; no clear D gene. V lost 0 bases and J lost 6, with 11 bases in between. Germline lookup yields CDR1 ENHRY and CDR2 SYGVKD. CDR3 length: 15 amino acids. The CDR3 loop is CAISESESPPGELFF. The DNA of the CDR3 is TGTGCCATCAGTGAGTCAGAATCCCCCCCCGGGGAGCTGTTTTTT.

The gene calls are TRBV7-2 and TRBJ2-2, with D perhaps being TRBD1 or TRBD2 (5 bases each). The CDR3 has 15 residues. Germline lookup yields CDR1 SGHTA and CDR2 FQGNSA. Trimming removed 7 bases at V and 0 bases at J, with 12 bases between. The CDR3 DNA sequence: TGTGCCAGCACCTCGATGGGGGCGAACACCGGGGAGCTGTTTTTT. Its translation: CASTSMGANTGELFF. The full variable domain, rest sourced from reference TRBV7-2 and TRBJ2-2, is GAGVSQSPSNKVTEKGKDVELRCDPISGHTALYWYRQSLGQGLEFLIYFQGNSAPDKSGLPSDRFSAERTGGSVSTLTIQRTQQEDSAVYLCASTSMGANTGELFFGEGSRLTVL.

The rearrangement links TRBV4-3 to TRBJ2-7; 12 bases agree with TRBD2. This CDR3 region has 16 residues. Germline lookup yields CDR1 LGHNA and CDR2 YSLEER. J lost 5 bases, V lost 1 base, and 6 bases had no gene match. This chain's CDR3 is CASSQALAGGLHEQYF. CDR3 DNA: TGCGCCAGCAGCCAAGCGCTAGCGGGGGGGCTTCACGAGCAGTACTTC.

The chain recombines TRBV4-3 with TRBJ1-4; maybe TRBD1 (6 bases). Deletions cut 0 bases from V and 14 bases from J, with 13 bases between. The CDR3 is 13 amino acids. Germline V gives CDR1 LGHNA, CDR2 YSLEER. CDR3: CASSQDRRGRLFF. The CDR3 coding sequence is TGCGCCAGCAGCCAAGATCGAAGGGGGAGGCTGTTTTTT.